This TCR beta chain was retrieved from a study of T-cell reconstitution after alpha-beta-depleted transplantation in children. Study results and caveats: After transplant, at about two months, alpha-beta T cells were reportedly derived from several hundred expanded graft clones.

This clonotype was recorded many times. As yet, its antigen is unknown. CDR3 length: 14 amino acids. V gave up 3 bases and J gave up 4 bases, with 10 bases separating them. Germline V gives CDR1 MDHEN, CDR2 SYDVKM. Unique molecular identifiers tagged the TCRbeta library. One entry per CDR3 protein, called by TCRdb with MiXCR from the PCR reads. The top ten clones hold 28% of a sample with 200,000 to 250,000 distinct CDR3 sequences, roughly a tenth of them seen once. The receptor was derived from a child younger than two with acute myeloid leukemia, due to receive a stem cell transplant. Sample: PBMCs, taken before TCRalphabeta/CD19-depleted stem cell transplant. V gene TRBV28 combines with J gene TRBJ1-5; D might be TRBD1 (5 bases). The CDR3 DNA reads as TGTGCCAGCAGTTTCCAGGGCACGAATCAGCCCCAGCATTTT. Translating it yields CASSFQGTNQPQHF. Filled out from reference TRBV28 and TRBJ1-5, the complete variable domain reads DVKVTQSSRYLVKRTGEKVFLECVQDMDHENMFWYRQDPGLGLRLIYFSYDVKMKEKGDIPEGYSVSREKKERFSLILESASTNQTSMYLCASSFQGTNQPQHFGDGTRLSIL.